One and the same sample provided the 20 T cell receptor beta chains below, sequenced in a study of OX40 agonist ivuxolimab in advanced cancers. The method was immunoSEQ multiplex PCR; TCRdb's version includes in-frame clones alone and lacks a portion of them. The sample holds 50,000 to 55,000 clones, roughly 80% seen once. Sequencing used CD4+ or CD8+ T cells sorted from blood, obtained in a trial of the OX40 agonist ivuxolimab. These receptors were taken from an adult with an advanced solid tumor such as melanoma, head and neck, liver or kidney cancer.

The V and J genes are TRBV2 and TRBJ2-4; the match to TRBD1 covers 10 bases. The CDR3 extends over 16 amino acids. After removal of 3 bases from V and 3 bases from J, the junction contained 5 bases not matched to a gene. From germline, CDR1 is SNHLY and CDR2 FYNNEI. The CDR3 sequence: CASSEDRGGGKNIQYF. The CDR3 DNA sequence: TGTGCCAGCAGTGAGGACAGGGGGGGTGGCAAAAACATTCAGTACTTC.

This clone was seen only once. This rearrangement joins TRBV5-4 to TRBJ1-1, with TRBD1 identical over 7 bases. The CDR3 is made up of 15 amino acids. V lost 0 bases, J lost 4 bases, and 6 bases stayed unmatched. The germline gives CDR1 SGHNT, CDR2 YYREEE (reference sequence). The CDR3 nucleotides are TGTGCCAGCAGCTTGGAAAGGGGGCGGGGCACTGAAGCTTTCTTT. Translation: CASSLERGRGTEAFF.

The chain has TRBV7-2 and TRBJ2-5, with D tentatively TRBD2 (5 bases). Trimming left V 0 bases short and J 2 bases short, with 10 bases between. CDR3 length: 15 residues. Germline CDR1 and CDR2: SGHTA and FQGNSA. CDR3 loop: CASSLAPTRQETQYF. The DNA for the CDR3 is TGTGCCAGCAGCTTAGCGCCCACTAGGCAAGAGACCCAGTACTTC.

The CDR3 coding sequence is TGTGCCAGCAGTTACTCGACGGTCACTGAAGCTTTCTTT. Amino acid sequence: CASSYSTVTEAFF. This chain joins TRBV6-6 and TRBJ1-1; D is unresolved. Looked up from germline, CDR1 is MNHNY and CDR2 is SVGAGI (reference sequence). V was pared by 0 bases and J by 4 bases, with 6 bases between. CDR3 length equals 13 residues.

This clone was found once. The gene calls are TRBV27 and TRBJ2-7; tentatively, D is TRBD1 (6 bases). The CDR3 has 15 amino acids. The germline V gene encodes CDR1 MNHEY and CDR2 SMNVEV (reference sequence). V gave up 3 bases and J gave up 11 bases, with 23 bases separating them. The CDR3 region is CASSFSTTSGTKEYF. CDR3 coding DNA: TGTGCCAGCAGTTTTTCCACTACATCCGGGACAAAGGAGTACTTC.

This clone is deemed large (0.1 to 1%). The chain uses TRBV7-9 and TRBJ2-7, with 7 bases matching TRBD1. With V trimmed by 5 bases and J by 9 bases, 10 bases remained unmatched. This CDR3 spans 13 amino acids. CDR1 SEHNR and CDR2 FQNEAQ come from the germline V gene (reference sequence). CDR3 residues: CASSRGQNKGQYF. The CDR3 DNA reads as TGTGCCAGCAGCAGGGGACAGAACAAGGGGCAGTACTTC.

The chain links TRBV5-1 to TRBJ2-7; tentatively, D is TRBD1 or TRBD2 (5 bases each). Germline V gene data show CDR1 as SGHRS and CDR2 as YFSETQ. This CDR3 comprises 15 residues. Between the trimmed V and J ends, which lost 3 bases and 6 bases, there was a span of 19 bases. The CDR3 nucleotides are TGCGCCAGCAGCTCATCCCCGGGACCGGCGGCCGAGCAGTACTTC. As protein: CASSSSPGPAAEQYF.

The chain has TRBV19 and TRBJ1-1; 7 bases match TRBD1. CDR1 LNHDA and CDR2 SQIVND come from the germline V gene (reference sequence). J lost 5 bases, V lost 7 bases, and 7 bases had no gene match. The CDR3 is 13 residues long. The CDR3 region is CASKLGQYTEAFF. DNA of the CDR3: TGTGCCAGTAAGCTGGGACAGTATACTGAAGCTTTCTTT.

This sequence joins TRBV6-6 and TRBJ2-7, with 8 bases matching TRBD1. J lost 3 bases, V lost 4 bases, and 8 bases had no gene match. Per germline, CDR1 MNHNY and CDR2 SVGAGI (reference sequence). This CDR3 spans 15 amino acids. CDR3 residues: CASSSKDRVHYEQYF. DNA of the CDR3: TGTGCCAGCAGTTCCAAGGACAGGGTTCACTACGAGCAGTACTTC.

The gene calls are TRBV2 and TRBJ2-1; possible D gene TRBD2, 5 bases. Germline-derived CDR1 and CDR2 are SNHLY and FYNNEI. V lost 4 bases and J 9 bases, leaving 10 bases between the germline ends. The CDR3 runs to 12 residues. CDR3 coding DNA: TGTGCCAGCAGTGGTTGGGCGGGTGAGCAGTTCTTC. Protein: CASSGWAGEQFF.

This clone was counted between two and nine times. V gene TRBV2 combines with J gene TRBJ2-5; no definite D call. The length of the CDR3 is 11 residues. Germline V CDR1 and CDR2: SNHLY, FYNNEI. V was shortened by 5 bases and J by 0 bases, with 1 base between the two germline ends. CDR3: CASSYQETQYF. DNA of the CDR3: TGTGCCAGCAGTTACCAAGAGACCCAGTACTTC.

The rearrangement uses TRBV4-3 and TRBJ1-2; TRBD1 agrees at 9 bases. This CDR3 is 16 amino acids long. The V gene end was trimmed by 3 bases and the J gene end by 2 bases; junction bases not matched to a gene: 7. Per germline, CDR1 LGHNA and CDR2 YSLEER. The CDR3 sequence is CASSHPDRGPNYGYTF. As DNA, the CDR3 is TGCGCCAGCAGCCACCCGGACAGGGGCCCCAACTATGGCTACACCTTC.

This chain's CDR3 is CASSYRTGGDQPQHF. The CDR3 region has the DNA TGTGCCAGCAGTTACAGGACAGGGGGCGATCAGCCCCAGCATTTT. This chain joins TRBV6-6 and TRBJ1-5, with TRBD1 matching over 11 bases. The V gene's germline CDR1 is MNHNY and CDR2 SVGAGI (reference sequence). The V and J ends lost 2 bases and 5 bases, in that order; junction bases with no gene match: 2. The CDR3 totals 15 residues.

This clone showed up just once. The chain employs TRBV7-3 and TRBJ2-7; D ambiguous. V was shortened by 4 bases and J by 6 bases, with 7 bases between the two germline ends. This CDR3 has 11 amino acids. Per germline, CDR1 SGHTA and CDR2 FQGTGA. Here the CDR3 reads CASSSGSEQYF. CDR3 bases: TGTGCCAGCAGCTCCGGATCCGAGCAGTACTTC. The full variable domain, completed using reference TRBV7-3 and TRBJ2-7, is GAGVSQTPSNKVTEKGKYVELRCDPISGHTALYWYRQSLGQGPEFLIYFQGTGAADDSGLPNDRFFAVRPEGSVSTLKIQRTERGDSAVYLCASSSGSEQYFGPGTRLTVT.

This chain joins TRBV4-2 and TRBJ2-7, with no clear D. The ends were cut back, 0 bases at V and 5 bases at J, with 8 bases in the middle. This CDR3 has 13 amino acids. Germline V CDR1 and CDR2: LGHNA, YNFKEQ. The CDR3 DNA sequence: TGTGCCAGCAGCCAAGATAAAGGGAACGAGCAGTACTTC. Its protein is CASSQDKGNEQYF.

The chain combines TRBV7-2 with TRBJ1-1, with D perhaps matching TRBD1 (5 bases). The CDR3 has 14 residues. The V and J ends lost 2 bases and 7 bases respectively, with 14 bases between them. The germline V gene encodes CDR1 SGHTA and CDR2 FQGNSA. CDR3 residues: CASSLRGGKREAFF. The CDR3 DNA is TGTGCCAGCAGCTTAAGGGGCGGAAAACGTGAAGCTTTCTTT. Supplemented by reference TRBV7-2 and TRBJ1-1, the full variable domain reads GAGVSQSPSNKVTEKGKDVELRCDPISGHTALYWYRQSLGQGLEFLIYFQGNSAPDKSGLPSDRFSAERTGGSVSTLTIQRTQQEDSAVYLCASSLRGGKREAFFGQGTRLTVV.

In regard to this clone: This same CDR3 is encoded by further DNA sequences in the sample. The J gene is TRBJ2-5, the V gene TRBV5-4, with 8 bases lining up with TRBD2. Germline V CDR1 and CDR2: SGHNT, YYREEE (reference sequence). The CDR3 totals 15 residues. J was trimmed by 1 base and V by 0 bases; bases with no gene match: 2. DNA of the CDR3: TGTGCCAGCAGCTTGGTGCTAGCGGGCCAAGAGACCCAGTACTTC. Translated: CASSLVLAGQETQYF. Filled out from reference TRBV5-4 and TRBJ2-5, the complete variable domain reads ETGVTQSPTHLIKTRGQQVTLRCSSQSGHNTVSWYQQALGQGPQFIFQYYREEENGRGNFPPRFSGLQFPNYSSELNVNALELDDSALYLCASSLVLAGQETQYFGPGTRLLVL.

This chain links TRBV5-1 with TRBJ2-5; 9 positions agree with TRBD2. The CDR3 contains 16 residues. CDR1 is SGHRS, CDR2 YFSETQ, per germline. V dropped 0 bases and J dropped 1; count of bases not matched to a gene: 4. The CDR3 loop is CASSLGGGGPQETQYF. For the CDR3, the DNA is TGCGCCAGCAGCTTGGGCGGGGGGGGCCCCCAAGAGACCCAGTACTTC.

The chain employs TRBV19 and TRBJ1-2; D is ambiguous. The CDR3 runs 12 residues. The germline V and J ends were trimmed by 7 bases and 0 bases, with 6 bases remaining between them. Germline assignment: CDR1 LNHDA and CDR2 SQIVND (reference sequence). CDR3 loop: CASKNPNYGYTF. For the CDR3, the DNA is TGTGCCAGTAAAAACCCTAACTATGGCTACACCTTC. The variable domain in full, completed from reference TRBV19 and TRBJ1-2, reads DGGITQSPKYLFRKEGQNVTLSCEQNLNHDAMYWYRQDPGQGLRLIYYSQIVNDFQKGDIAEGYSVSREKKESFPLTVTSAQKNPTAFYLCASKNPNYGYTFGSGTRLTVV.

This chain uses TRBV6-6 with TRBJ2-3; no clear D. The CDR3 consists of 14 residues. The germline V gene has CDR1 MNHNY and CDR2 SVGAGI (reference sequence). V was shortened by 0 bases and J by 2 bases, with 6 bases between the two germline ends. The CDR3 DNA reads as TGTGCCAGCAGTTACTCGACCTACACAGATACGCAGTATTTT. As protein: CASSYSTYTDTQYF.